Each of the 15 T cell receptor beta chains below was sequenced from the same sample in a study of blood T cells in healthy people across ages. Primers used in a second PCR of roughly 6 to 12 cycles were a sample-barcoded 5' primer and a J-beta primer mix. TCRdb analysed the 5' RACE reads with MiXCR anew, one entry per CDR3 protein. Here the sample spans about 650,000 distinct CDR3 sequences, roughly 30% being singletons. The material sequenced was blood. All receptors come from a woman over 75 in good health.

This clonotype was recorded at least ten times. The chain recombines TRBV20-1 with TRBJ1-5; D may be TRBD1 (5 bases). Germline CDR1 reads DFQATT; CDR2 reads SNEGSKA (reference sequence). The V end lost 6 bases, the J end lost 7 bases, and 22 bases lay between the germline ends. This CDR3 has 15 residues. The CDR3 sequence: CSAPEAVQGGQPQHF. Written as DNA, the CDR3 is TGCAGTGCCCCAGAGGCGGTCCAGGGTGGACAGCCCCAGCATTTT.

This clonotype was seen a few times. The V gene is TRBV27, the J gene TRBJ1-2; 8 nucleotides agree with TRBD1. Germline values: CDR1 MNHEY, CDR2 SMNVEV (reference sequence). The junction had 8 bases not matched to a gene; V was cut back by 3 bases and J by 2 bases. The CDR3 is 16 amino acids. The CDR3 here is CASSFLTRQGNYGYTF. DNA of the CDR3: TGTGCCAGCAGTTTCCTGACTCGACAGGGGAACTATGGCTACACCTTC.

In this sample, this clonotype turned up many times. The gene calls are TRBV12-3 or TRBV12-4 and TRBJ2-1, with D possibly TRBD2 on 6 matching bases. V was shortened by 6 bases and J by 4 bases, with 22 bases between the two germline ends. CDR3 length: 17 residues. CDR3 sequence: CASSLEGGTLLYNEQFF. The CDR3 DNA is TGTGCCAGCAGCCTGGAAGGCGGGACGCTCCTTTACAATGAGCAGTTCTTC.

As regards this clonotype: A much larger clone is a single base away; this may be a read error. The chain has TRBV20-1 and TRBJ1-2; the match to TRBD1 covers 7 bases. Germline assignment: CDR1 DFQATT and CDR2 SNEGSKA (reference sequence). V lost 3 bases and J lost 7; bases outside the gene matches: 8. The CDR3 consists of 13 residues. In DNA form, the CDR3 reads TGCAGTGCTAGCCTTACAGGGGTCTGTGGCTACACCTTC. Its translation: CSASLTGVCGYTF.

By share, this clonotype counts as medium-sized. The chain employs TRBV20-1 and TRBJ2-5; D call uncertain. The CDR3 sequence is 11 residues long. The V and J ends lost 3 bases and 0 bases respectively, with 2 bases between them. The germline V gene has CDR1 DFQATT and CDR2 SNEGSKA (reference sequence). DNA for the CDR3: TGCAGTGCTAGCAACCAAGAGACCCAGTACTTC. It encodes CSASNQETQYF.

This clonotype was counted ten times or more. The rearrangement uses TRBV4-3 and TRBJ1-5; D might be TRBD1 (6 bases). The V gene's germline CDR1 is LGHNA and CDR2 YSLEER. This CDR3 has 15 residues. V dropped 1 base and J dropped 6 bases, with 13 bases sitting between them. CDR3 sequence reads: CASSQGPGGGQPQHF. The DNA for the CDR3 is TGCGCCAGCAGCCAAGGTCCGGGAGGGGGTCAGCCCCAGCATTTT.

The chain uses TRBV28 and TRBJ1-5; weak D call: TRBD1 (5 bases). The CDR3 sequence is 14 residues long. Trimming pared 8 bases from V and 0 bases from J, leaving 11 bases between. In germline, CDR1 is MDHEN, CDR2 SYDVKM. CDR3 sequence reads: CASGALYSNQPQHF. CDR3 coding DNA: TGTGCCAGCGGGGCCTTATATAGCAATCAGCCCCAGCATTTT. The entire variable domain, with the rest obtained from reference TRBV28 and TRBJ1-5, is as follows: DVKVTQSSRYLVKRTGEKVFLECVQDMDHENMFWYRQDPGLGLRLIYFSYDVKMKEKGDIPEGYSVSREKKERFSLILESASTNQTSMYLCASGALYSNQPQHFGDGTRLSIL.

To note about this clonotype: A much larger clone sits a single nucleotide away, making a read error possible. The chain recombines TRBV7-9 with TRBJ2-5; tentatively, D is TRBD1 (6 bases). Germline CDR1 SEHNR, CDR2 FQNEAQ (reference sequence). The V and J ends lost 11 bases and 11 bases respectively, with 21 bases between them. The CDR3 spans 12 residues. CDR3 sequence reads: CAWGQTYNEQYF. In DNA form, the CDR3 reads TGTGCCTGGGGGCAGACCTACAATGAGCAGTACTTC.

Details on this clonotype: With a much larger clone just one base away, this may be a read error. This rearrangement joins TRBV4-2 to TRBJ1-2; TRBD1 agrees at 10 bases. CDR3 length: 16 amino acids. The germline gives CDR1 LGHNA, CDR2 YNFKEQ. V trimming: 4 bases; J trimming: 0 bases; junction bases outside the gene matches: 5. In DNA, the CDR3 is TGTGCCAGCAGCCGAGGACAGGGGGGAACTAACTATGGCTACACCTTC. It translates to CASSRGQGGTNYGYTF.

This clonotype was observed at least ten times. The V gene is TRBV5-1, the J gene TRBJ2-5; D call uncertain. The germline CDR1 and CDR2 sequences are SGHRS and YFSETQ. Trimming removed 1 base at V and 0 bases at J, with 4 bases between. The length of the CDR3 is 13 residues. CDR3 nucleotide sequence: TGCGCCAGCAGCTTGATGTACCAAGAGACCCAGTACTTC. Amino acids: CASSLMYQETQYF.

This clonotype appeared many times. The DNA of the CDR3 is TGTGCCAGCAGCTTATTAAGACAGGGATGGGGCAATGAGCAGTTCTTC. Translated: CASSLLRQGWGNEQFF. This chain links TRBV5-8 with TRBJ2-1; TRBD1 aligns across 7 bases. The germline CDR1 and CDR2 sequences are SGHTS and YDEGEE. V shed 2 bases and J 6 bases; nucleotides not matched to a gene: 11. The CDR3 length is 16 residues.

In its sample, this clonotype was seen many times. This chain uses TRBV27 with TRBJ2-7; 8 nucleotides align to TRBD1. Germline values: CDR1 MNHEY, CDR2 SMNVEV (reference sequence). V trimming: 6 bases; J trimming: 2 bases; junction bases outside the gene matches: 6. The CDR3 is made up of 14 amino acids. CDR3 nucleotide sequence: TGTGCCAGCAGGCCGACAGGGGCTACCTACGAGCAGTACTTC. Residues: CASRPTGATYEQYF.

This clonotype was counted many times. The chain recombines TRBV5-1 with TRBJ2-1; either TRBD1 or TRBD2 may supply D (5 bases each). In germline, CDR1 is SGHRS, CDR2 YFSETQ. V was pared by 4 bases and J by 9 bases, with 23 bases between. This CDR3 comprises 16 residues. The CDR3 DNA reads TGCGCCAGCAGCCGTGAACCGGGACCGGGCGGTGGTGAGCAGTTCTTC. Translated: CASSREPGPGGGEQFF.

This clonotype was picked up many times. The genes are TRBV12-3 or TRBV12-4 and TRBJ2-7; D uncertain. CDR3 length equals 14 residues. V dropped 2 bases and J dropped 1 base, with 9 bases sitting between them. The CDR3 reads CASSLSYGSYEQYF. The CDR3 DNA sequence: TGTGCCAGCAGTTTATCTTACGGATCCTACGAGCAGTACTTC.

The chain carries TRBV12-3 or TRBV12-4 and TRBJ2-7, with TRBD2 matching 9 bases. Near its end, the DNA agrees better with TRBJ2-5, so the J call may be wrong. CDR3 length: 13 amino acids. The CDR3 protein is CASRREGPGTQYF. The CDR3 coding sequence is TGTGCCAGCAGGCGGGAGGGCCCAGGGACCCAGTACTTC.